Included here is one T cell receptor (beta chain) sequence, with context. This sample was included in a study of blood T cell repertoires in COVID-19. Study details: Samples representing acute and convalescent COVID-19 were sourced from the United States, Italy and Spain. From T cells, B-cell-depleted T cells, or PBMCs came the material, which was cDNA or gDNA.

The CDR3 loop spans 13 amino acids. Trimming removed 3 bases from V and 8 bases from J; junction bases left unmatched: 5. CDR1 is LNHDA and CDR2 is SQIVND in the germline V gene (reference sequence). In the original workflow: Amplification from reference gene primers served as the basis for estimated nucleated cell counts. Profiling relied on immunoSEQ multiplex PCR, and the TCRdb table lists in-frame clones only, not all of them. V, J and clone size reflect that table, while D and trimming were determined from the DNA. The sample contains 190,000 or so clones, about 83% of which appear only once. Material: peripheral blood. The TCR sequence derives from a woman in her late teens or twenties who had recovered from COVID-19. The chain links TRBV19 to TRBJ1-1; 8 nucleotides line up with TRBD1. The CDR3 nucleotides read TGTGCCAGTAGTATTTGGGCAGGGGGCGAAGCTTTCTTT. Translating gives CASSIWAGGEAFF.